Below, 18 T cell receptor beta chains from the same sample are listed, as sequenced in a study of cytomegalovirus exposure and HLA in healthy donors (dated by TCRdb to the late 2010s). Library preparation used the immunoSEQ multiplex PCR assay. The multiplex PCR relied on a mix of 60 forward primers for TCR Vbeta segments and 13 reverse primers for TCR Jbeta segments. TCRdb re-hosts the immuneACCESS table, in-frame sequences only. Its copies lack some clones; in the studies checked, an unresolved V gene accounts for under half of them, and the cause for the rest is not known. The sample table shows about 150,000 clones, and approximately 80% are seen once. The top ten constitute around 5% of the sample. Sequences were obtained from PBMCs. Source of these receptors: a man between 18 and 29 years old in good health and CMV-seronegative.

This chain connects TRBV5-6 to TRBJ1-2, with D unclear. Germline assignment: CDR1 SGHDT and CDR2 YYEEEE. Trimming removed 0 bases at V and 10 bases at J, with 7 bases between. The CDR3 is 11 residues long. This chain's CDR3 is CASSLDSLYTF. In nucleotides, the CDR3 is TGTGCCAGCAGCTTGGACTCTCTCTACACCTTC.

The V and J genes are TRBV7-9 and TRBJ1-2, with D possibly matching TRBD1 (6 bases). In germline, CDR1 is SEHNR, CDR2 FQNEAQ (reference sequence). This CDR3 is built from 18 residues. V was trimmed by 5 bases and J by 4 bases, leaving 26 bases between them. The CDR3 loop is CASSMHNGGQAVVYGYTF. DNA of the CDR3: TGTGCCAGCAGCATGCATAATGGGGGACAAGCCGTAGTCTATGGCTACACCTTC. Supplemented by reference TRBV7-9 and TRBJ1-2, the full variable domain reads DTGVSQNPRHKITKRGQNVTFRCDPISEHNRLYWYRQTLGQGPEFLTYFQNEAQLEKSRLLSDRFSAERPKGSFSTLEIQRTEQGDSAMYLCASSMHNGGQAVVYGYTFGSGTRLTVV.

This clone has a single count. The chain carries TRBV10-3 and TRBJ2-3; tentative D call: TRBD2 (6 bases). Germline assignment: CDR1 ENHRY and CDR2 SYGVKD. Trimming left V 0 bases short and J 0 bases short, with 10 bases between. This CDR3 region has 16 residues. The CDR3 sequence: CAISESGGVSTDTQYF. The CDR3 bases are TGTGCCATCAGTGAGTCGGGCGGGGTTAGCACAGATACGCAGTATTTT.

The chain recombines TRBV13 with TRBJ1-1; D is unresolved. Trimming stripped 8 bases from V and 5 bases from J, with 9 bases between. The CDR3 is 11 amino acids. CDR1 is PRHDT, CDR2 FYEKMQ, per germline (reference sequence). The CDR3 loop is CASRLGTEAFF. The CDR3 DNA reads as TGTGCCAGCCGGCTCGGGACTGAAGCTTTCTTT.

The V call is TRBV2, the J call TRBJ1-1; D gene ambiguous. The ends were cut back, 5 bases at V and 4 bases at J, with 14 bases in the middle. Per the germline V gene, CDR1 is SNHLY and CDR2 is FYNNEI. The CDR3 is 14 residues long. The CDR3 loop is CASSPRGMGTEAFF. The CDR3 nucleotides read TGTGCCAGCAGTCCACGGGGAATGGGCACTGAAGCTTTCTTT.

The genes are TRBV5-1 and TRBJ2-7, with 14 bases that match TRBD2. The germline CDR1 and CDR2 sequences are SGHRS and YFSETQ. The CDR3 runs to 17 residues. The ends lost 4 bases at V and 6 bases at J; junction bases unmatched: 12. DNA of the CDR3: TGCGCCAGCAGCCCCTCCCGGACTAGCGGGGGGAACGGCGAGCAGTACTTC. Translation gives CASSPSRTSGGNGEQYF.

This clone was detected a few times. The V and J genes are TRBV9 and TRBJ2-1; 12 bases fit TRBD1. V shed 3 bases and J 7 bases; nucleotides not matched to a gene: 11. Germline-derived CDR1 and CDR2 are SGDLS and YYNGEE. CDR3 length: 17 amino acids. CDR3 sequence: CASSARDRGLRGNEQFF. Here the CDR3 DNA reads TGTGCCAGCAGCGCACGGGACAGGGGGCTCAGAGGGAATGAGCAGTTCTTC.

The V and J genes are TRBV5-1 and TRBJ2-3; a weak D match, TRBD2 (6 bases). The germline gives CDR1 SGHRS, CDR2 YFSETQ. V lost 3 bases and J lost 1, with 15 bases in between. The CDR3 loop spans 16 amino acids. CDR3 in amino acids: CASSSGDGAGTDTQYF. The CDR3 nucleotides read TGCGCCAGCAGCTCGGGAGATGGAGCAGGCACAGATACGCAGTATTTT.

CDR3 in amino acids: CASSLVRQSNTGELFF. The CDR3 DNA sequence: TGCGCCAGCAGCTTGGTCAGGCAGTCGAACACCGGGGAGCTGTTTTTT. V is TRBV5-1 and J is TRBJ2-2; D gene uncertain. Germline CDR1 is SGHRS and CDR2 is YFSETQ. V shed 0 bases and J shed 0 bases, with 9 bases lying between them. The length of the CDR3 is 16 residues. The full variable domain, with the rest looked up from reference TRBV5-1 and TRBJ2-2, is KAGVTQTPRYLIKTRGQQVTLSCSPISGHRSVSWYQQTPGQGLQFLFEYFSETQRNKGNFPGRFSGRQFSNSRSEMNVSTLELGDSALYLCASSLVRQSNTGELFFGEGSRLTVL.

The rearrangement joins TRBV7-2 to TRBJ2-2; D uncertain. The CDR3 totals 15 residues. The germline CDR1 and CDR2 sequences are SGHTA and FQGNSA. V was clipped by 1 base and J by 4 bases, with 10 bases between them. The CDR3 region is CASSLVAKVTGELFF. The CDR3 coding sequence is TGTGCCAGCAGCTTAGTGGCCAAAGTCACCGGGGAGCTGTTTTTT.

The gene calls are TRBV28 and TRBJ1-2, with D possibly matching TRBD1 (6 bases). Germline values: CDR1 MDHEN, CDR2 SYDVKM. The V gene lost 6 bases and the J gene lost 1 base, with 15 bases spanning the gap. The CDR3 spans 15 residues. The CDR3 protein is CASSSSGGRNYGYTF. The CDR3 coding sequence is TGTGCCAGCAGCTCTAGCGGGGGGCGTAACTATGGCTACACCTTC.

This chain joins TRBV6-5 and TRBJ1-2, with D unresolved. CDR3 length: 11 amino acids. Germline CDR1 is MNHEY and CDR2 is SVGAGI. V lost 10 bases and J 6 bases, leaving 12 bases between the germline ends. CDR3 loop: CATRGRDGYTF. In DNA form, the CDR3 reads TGTGCCACACGGGGTAGGGATGGCTACACCTTC.

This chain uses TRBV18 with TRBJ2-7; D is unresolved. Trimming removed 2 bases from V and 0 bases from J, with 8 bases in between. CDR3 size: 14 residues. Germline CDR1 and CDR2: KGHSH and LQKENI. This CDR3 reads CASSPYPDSYEQYF. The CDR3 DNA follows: TGTGCCAGCTCACCATATCCAGACTCCTACGAGCAGTACTTC.

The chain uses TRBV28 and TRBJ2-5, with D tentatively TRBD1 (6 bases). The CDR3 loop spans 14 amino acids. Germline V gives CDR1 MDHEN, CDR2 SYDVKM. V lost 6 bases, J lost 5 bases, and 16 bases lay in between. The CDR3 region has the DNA TGTGCCAGCAGGGATCCCCTTAGGGGGGAGACCCAGTACTTC. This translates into CASRDPLRGETQYF.

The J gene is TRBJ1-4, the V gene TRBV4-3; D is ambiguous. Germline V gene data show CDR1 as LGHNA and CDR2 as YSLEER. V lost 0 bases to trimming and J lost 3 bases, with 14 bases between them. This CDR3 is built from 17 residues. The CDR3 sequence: CASSQDVATAANEKLFF. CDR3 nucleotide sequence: TGCGCCAGCAGCCAAGATGTCGCAACGGCGGCTAATGAAAAACTGTTTTTT.

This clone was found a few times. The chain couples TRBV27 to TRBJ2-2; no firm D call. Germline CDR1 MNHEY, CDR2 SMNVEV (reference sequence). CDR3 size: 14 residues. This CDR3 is CGSRDIGYSGELFF. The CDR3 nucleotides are TGTGGAAGCCGCGACATAGGTTATTCAGGGGAGCTGTTTTTT.

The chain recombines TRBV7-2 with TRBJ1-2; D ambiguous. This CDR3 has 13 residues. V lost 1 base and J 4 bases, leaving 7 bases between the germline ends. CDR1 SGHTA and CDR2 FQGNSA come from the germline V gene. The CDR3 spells CASSLDTIYGYTF. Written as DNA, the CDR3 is TGTGCCAGCAGCTTAGACACTATCTATGGCTACACCTTC.

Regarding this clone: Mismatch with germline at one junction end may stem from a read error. The CDR3 region is CSSSPGNQPQHF. In nucleotides, the CDR3 is TGTTCCAGCAGCCCAGGGAATCAGCCCCAGCATTTT. This chain uses TRBV7-9 with TRBJ1-5; TRBD1 might be the D (5 bases). The V gene's germline CDR1 is SEHNR and CDR2 FQNEAQ (reference sequence). The CDR3 loop spans 12 amino acids.